Below are 26 T cell receptor beta chains sequenced from a single sample in a study of post-analysis software for immune sequencing data. No antigen has been assigned to these receptors. Notes on the study in general: Compared with controls, patients had more of five TRBV segments, including TRBV5-6, TRBV5-1 and TRBV20-1.

Unique molecular identifiers were present in the TCR beta cDNA libraries. TCRdb recomputed calls from the PCR reads with MiXCR, one row per CDR3 protein. This sample has some 260,000 distinct CDR3 sequences; less than 40% occur once, and the top ten carry 4.5% to 5.5%. Input material: blood. The source of these receptors is a girl aged 5-17 years with multiple sclerosis.

This clonotype was found many times. This rearrangement joins TRBV5-1 to TRBJ2-4; D is perhaps TRBD1 (6 bases). This CDR3 contains 15 residues. CDR1 and CDR2 from the germline V gene are SGHRS and YFSETQ. Trimming removed 0 bases at V and 1 base at J, with 8 bases between. The CDR3 sequence: CASSLDTGAKNIQYF. The CDR3 DNA reads TGCGCCAGCAGCTTGGACACAGGGGCCAAAAACATTCAGTACTTC.

This clonotype has a count of ten or more. V is TRBV20-1 and J is TRBJ1-2; TRBD1 agrees at 11 bases. The CDR3 extends over 14 amino acids. Germline CDR1 and CDR2: DFQATT and SNEGSKA (reference sequence). Trimming removed 0 bases from V and 7 bases from J; junction bases left unmatched: 4. CDR3 amino acids: CSARDGQGARGYTF. CDR3 nucleotides: TGCAGTGCTAGAGATGGACAGGGGGCGCGTGGCTACACCTTC.

This clonotype was observed at least ten times. The genes are TRBV5-5 and TRBJ2-1; TRBD2 matches 7 bases. The V gene end was trimmed by 0 bases and the J gene end by 2 bases; junction bases not matched to a gene: 5. CDR1 is SGHKS and CDR2 is YYEKEE in the germline V gene (reference sequence). The CDR3 has 16 amino acids. The CDR3 spells CASSLVSSGPYNEQFF. The CDR3 DNA is TGTGCCAGCAGCTTGGTCTCTAGCGGACCCTACAATGAGCAGTTCTTC. Based on the CDR3 plus reference TRBV5-5 and TRBJ2-1, the full variable domain is DAGVTQSPTHLIKTRGQQVTLRCSPISGHKSVSWYQQVLGQGPQFIFQYYEKEERGRGNFPDRFSARQFPNYSSELNVNALLLGDSALYLCASSLVSSGPYNEQFFGPGTRLTVL.

This clonotype was seen repeatedly, ten times or more. The rearrangement joins TRBV10-3 to TRBJ1-5; 8 bases match TRBD1. CDR1 and CDR2 (germline): ENHRY, SYGVKD. After removal of 10 bases from V and 9 bases from J, the junction contained 11 bases not matched to a gene. The CDR3 loop spans 13 amino acids. The DNA of the CDR3 is TGTGCCACCGCCGGACAGGGAGATCGGCCCCAGCATTTT. It codes for CATAGQGDRPQHF.

In its sample, this clonotype was seen many times. The gene calls are TRBV20-1 and TRBJ2-1; D might be TRBD2 (5 bases). Germline loops: CDR1 DFQATT, CDR2 SNEGSKA (reference sequence). There are 14 residues in the CDR3. Between the trimmed V and J ends, which lost 6 bases and 0 bases, there was a span of 12 bases. The CDR3 coding sequence is TGCAGTGCGGAACCGGGGAGCTCCTACAATGAGCAGTTCTTC. Translating it yields CSAEPGSSYNEQFF.

The table lists this clonotype with many counts. V gene TRBV20-1 combines with J gene TRBJ2-7; D is unresolved. V shed 1 base and J shed 5 bases, with 9 bases lying between them. CDR3 length: 12 amino acids. Germline CDR1 reads DFQATT; CDR2 reads SNEGSKA (reference sequence). The CDR3 here is CSARGSSNEQYF. In DNA form, the CDR3 reads TGCAGTGCTAGAGGGTCCAGTAACGAGCAGTACTTC.

This clonotype was counted at least ten times. The chain recombines TRBV4-2 with TRBJ2-5; 7 bases match TRBD2. With V trimmed by 2 bases and J by 5 bases, 8 bases remained unmatched. The germline CDR1 and CDR2 sequences are LGHNA and YNFKEQ. This CDR3 has 15 residues. The DNA for the CDR3 is TGTGCCAGCAGCCAAACTAGCGCATCCGGCGAGACCCAGTACTTC. Translated, it gives CASSQTSASGETQYF.

In its sample, this clonotype was seen many times. The chain is built from TRBV3-1 and TRBJ2-7; no clear D. CDR3 size: 13 residues. CDR1 and CDR2 (germline): LGHDT, YNNKEL (reference sequence). V dropped 0 bases and J dropped 6 bases, with 9 bases sitting between them. The CDR3 region has the DNA TGTGCCAGCAGCCAAGACACCGTTAGCGAGCAGTACTTC. Amino acids: CASSQDTVSEQYF.

In this sample, this clonotype turned up many times. The V and J genes are TRBV7-2 and TRBJ2-1, with D tentatively TRBD2 (6 bases). Trimming removed 5 bases from V and 5 bases from J, with 10 bases in between. CDR1 SGHTA and CDR2 FQGNSA come from the germline V gene. CDR3 length: 13 residues. The CDR3 region has the DNA TGTGCCAGCAGCCCGGGAGCGAACAATGAGCAGTTCTTC. Its protein is CASSPGANNEQFF. Combining the CDR3 with reference TRBV7-2 and TRBJ2-1 gives the whole variable domain GAGVSQSPSNKVTEKGKDVELRCDPISGHTALYWYRQSLGQGLEFLIYFQGNSAPDKSGLPSDRFSAERTGGSVSTLTIQRTQQEDSAVYLCASSPGANNEQFFGPGTRLTVL.

A note on this clonotype: A read error is likely, as this CDR3 ends without the conserved phenylalanine or tryptophan. The chain employs TRBV7-2 and TRBJ1-6; no clear D. This CDR3 comprises 15 residues. Germline CDR1 is SGHTA and CDR2 is FQGNSA. Trimming left V 4 bases short and J 7 bases short, with 14 bases between. The CDR3 loop is CASSSREGLNSPLHL. The CDR3 DNA reads TGTGCCAGCAGCTCTAGGGAGGGTTTAAATTCACCCCTCCACTTG.

Ten or more counts support this clonotype. The chain employs TRBV6-5 and TRBJ2-1; D is ambiguous. This CDR3 is built from 13 residues. V gave up 7 bases and J gave up 12 bases, with 19 bases separating them. Germline CDR1 reads MNHEY; CDR2 reads SVGAGI. As DNA, the CDR3 is TGTGCCAGCACCGAATCCCGGGCCCAACGGCAGTTCTTC. This codes for CASTESRAQRQFF.

The rearrangement links TRBV12-3 or TRBV12-4 to TRBJ2-1, with 12 bases lining up with TRBD2. CDR3 length: 19 amino acids. V lost 0 bases, J lost 2 bases, and 8 bases stayed unmatched. The CDR3, as DNA: TGTGCCAGCAGTTTAGCGCAGGTGGCTAGCGGGAGGGCCTACAATGAGCAGTTCTTC. Its protein is CASSLAQVASGRAYNEQFF.

Remarks on this clonotype: A much larger clone lies one base from this, so it may be a read error. V and J are TRBV6-6 and TRBJ1-1, with a weak D call TRBD1 (5 bases). CDR1 is MNHNY, CDR2 SVGAGI, per germline (reference sequence). V was clipped by 11 bases and J by 4 bases, with 14 bases between them. The CDR3 is 12 amino acids. This chain's CDR3 is CAGTSGSTEAFF. CDR3 nucleotide sequence: TGTGCCGGCACCTCAGGGAGCACTGAAGCTTTCTTT.

This clonotype appeared many times. A junction end diverges from the germline sequence, so it may reflect a read error. The chain carries TRBV12-3 or TRBV12-4 and TRBJ2-5, with TRBD2 matching 12 bases. The CDR3 is 16 residues long. DNA for the CDR3: TGTGCCAGCAGTTCTAGCGGGAGGGCCTACCAGGAGACCCAGTACTTC. The encoded protein is CASSSSGRAYQETQYF.

The chain carries TRBV10-3 and TRBJ2-1, with 9 bases matching TRBD2. The CDR3 is made up of 16 amino acids. Germline CDR1 and CDR2: ENHRY and SYGVKD. Losses at the gene ends were 2 bases for V and 5 bases for J; bases not matched to a gene: 7. DNA of the CDR3: TGTGCCATCAGTGAGCTAGGGACTAGCACGAACAATGAGCAGTTCTTC. Protein: CAISELGTSTNNEQFF.

V is TRBV12-3 or TRBV12-4 and J is TRBJ2-7; no clear D. With the DNA end fitting TRBJ2-5 better, the J assignment may be wrong. The CDR3 has 12 amino acids. CDR3 DNA sequence: TGTGCCAGCAGTTTTGGCCTGGAGACCCAGTACTTC. The encoded protein is CASSFGLETQYF.

The chain employs TRBV20-1 and TRBJ2-5; D gene uncertain. CDR1 DFQATT and CDR2 SNEGSKA come from the germline V gene (reference sequence). The CDR3 runs 15 residues. V was clipped by 2 bases and J by 0 bases, with 13 bases between them. The CDR3 protein is CSARWVPANQETQYF. The CDR3 DNA is TGCAGTGCTAGATGGGTCCCGGCCAACCAAGAGACCCAGTACTTC.

Remarks on this clonotype: A much larger clone differs by one base, so this may be a read error. The V gene is TRBV11-3, the J gene TRBJ2-1; the match to TRBD1 covers 11 bases. Germline V lookup: CDR1 SGHNT, CDR2 YENEEA. V gave up 1 base and J gave up 6 bases; unmatched junction bases: 5. The length of the CDR3 is 16 residues. The CDR3 DNA sequence: TGTGCCAGCAGCTTAGTAGGACAGGGGGCTGGCAATGAGCAGTTCTTC. Translation: CASSLVGQGAGNEQFF.

This clonotype was observed a handful of times. The V gene is TRBV7-9, the J gene TRBJ1-1; TRBD1 might be the D (5 bases). This CDR3 spans 14 amino acids. V gave up 4 bases and J gave up 0 bases, with 9 bases separating them. Germline V gene sequence: CDR1 SEHNR, CDR2 FQNEAQ (reference sequence). The CDR3 sequence: CASSSGSLNTEAFF. As DNA, the CDR3 is TGTGCCAGCAGCTCAGGGTCCTTGAACACTGAAGCTTTCTTT.

This clonotype has just a few counts. The V and J genes are TRBV3-1 and TRBJ2-3, with 10 bases matching TRBD2. The germline V gene encodes CDR1 LGHDT and CDR2 YNNKEL (reference sequence). Unmatched junction bases numbered 6, after V lost 1 base and J lost 5 bases. The length of the CDR3 is 16 residues. CDR3 nucleotides: TGTGCCAGCAGCCAAGTAGCGGGGGGTCGCATAGATACGCAGTATTTT. This translates into CASSQVAGGRIDTQYF.

CDR3 protein: CASSLIAGEIGYTF. The DNA for the CDR3 is TGTGCCAGCAGCTTAATTGCAGGGGAGATTGGCTACACCTTC. The V call is TRBV7-9, the J call TRBJ1-2, with TRBD1 as a possible D gene (6 bases). This CDR3 is built from 14 residues. V gave up 2 bases and J gave up 7 bases, with 14 bases separating them. Germline assignment: CDR1 SEHNR and CDR2 FQNEAQ (reference sequence).

This chain connects TRBV29-1 to TRBJ2-7; 9 bases agree with TRBD1. Germline V gene lookup returns CDR1 SQVTM and CDR2 ANQGSEA. The CDR3 spans 14 residues. Trimming removed 5 bases from V and 3 bases from J; junction bases left unmatched: 8. The CDR3 DNA reads TGCAGCGTTCTGGACAGGGGAAGCCACTACGAGCAGTACTTC. Translating gives CSVLDRGSHYEQYF.

In this sample, this clonotype turned up many times. The V gene is TRBV29-1, the J gene TRBJ1-1; D is ambiguous. V was pared by 7 bases and J by 7 bases, with 13 bases between. The CDR3 sequence is 11 residues long. Germline-derived CDR1 and CDR2 are SQVTM and ANQGSEA. CDR3 sequence reads: CSALEGLEAFF. CDR3 DNA: TGCAGCGCCCTTGAGGGCCTTGAAGCTTTCTTT.

This clonotype was detected many times. In DNA, the CDR3 is TGTGCCAGCAGGCTACTAGGACTACTAGCGGGAGAACGAAATGAGCAGTTCTTC. It yields the protein CASRLLGLLAGERNEQFF. This sequence joins TRBV27 and TRBJ2-1; 11 bases align to TRBD2. Germline V CDR1 and CDR2: MNHEY, SMNVEV (reference sequence). The CDR3 has 18 residues. After removal of 6 bases from V and 7 bases from J, the junction contained 17 bases not matched to a gene.

This clonotype has a count of ten or more. The V and J genes are TRBV5-5 and TRBJ2-6; 7 positions match TRBD2. CDR3 length: 18 amino acids. Looked up from germline, CDR1 is SGHKS and CDR2 is YYEKEE (reference sequence). With V trimmed by 0 bases and J by 1 base, 7 bases remained unmatched. Here the CDR3 reads CASSLGLGRVSGANVLTF. CDR3 DNA sequence: TGTGCCAGCAGCTTGGGCCTGGGGAGGGTTTCTGGGGCCAACGTCCTGACTTTC.

This clonotype was recorded many times. The chain recombines TRBV7-2 with TRBJ2-1, with 9 bases identical to TRBD2. J lost 6 bases, V lost 0 bases, and 6 bases had no gene match. This CDR3 is 16 amino acids long. CDR1 SGHTA and CDR2 FQGNSA come from the germline V gene. CDR3 protein: CASSLASGTSINEQFF. The CDR3 DNA is TGTGCCAGCAGCTTAGCTTCCGGGACTAGCATCAATGAGCAGTTCTTC.